This T cell receptor beta chain was recovered during a study of blood T cell repertoires in COVID-19. Germline V CDR1 and CDR2: MNHEY, SVGEGT. The CDR3 is 13 residues long. The V and J ends lost 5 bases and 0 bases respectively, with 4 bases between them. This table comes from immunoSEQ multiplex PCR, and its TCRdb copy is limited to in-frame clones, with some not included. The repertoire consists of under 200,000 clones, with roughly nine tenths occurring once and the leading ten covering approximately 11%. The clonotype originates from a woman aged 60-75 years with COVID-19, enrolled during active disease. Sequenced sample: peripheral blood. This chain connects TRBV6-2 or TRBV6-3 to TRBJ2-2, with D unclear. Written as DNA, the CDR3 is TGTGCCAGCAGTGAGTCGAACACCGGGGAGCTGTTTTTT. It translates to CASSESNTGELFF.